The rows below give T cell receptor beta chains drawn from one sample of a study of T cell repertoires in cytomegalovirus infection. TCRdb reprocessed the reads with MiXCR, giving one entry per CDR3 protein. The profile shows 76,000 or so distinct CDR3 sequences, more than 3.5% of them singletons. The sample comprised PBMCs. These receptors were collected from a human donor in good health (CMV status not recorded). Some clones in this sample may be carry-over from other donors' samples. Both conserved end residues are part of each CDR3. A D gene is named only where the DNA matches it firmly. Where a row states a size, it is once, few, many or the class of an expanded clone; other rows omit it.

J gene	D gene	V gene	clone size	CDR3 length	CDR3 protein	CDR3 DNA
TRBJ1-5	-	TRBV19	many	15	CASSLGKHSNQPQHF	TGTGCCAGTAGTTTGGGGAAACATAGCAATCAGCCCCAGCATTTT
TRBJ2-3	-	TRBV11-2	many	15	CASSSPRLGTDTQYF	TGTGCCAGCAGCTCCCCCCGGCTCGGCACAGATACGCAGTATTTT
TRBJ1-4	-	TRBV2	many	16	CASSEDQRGANEKLFF	TGTGCCAGCAGTGAGGACCAACGGGGGGCTAATGAAAAACTGTTTTTT
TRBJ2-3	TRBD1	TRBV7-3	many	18	CASSSRGTTSSSTDTQYF	TGTGCCAGCAGCTCCAGGGGGACGACCTCTTCTAGCACAGATACGCAGTATTTT
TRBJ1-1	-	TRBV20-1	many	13	CSADPLTNTEAFF	TGCAGTGCCGACCCTCTAACGAACACTGAAGCTTTCTTT
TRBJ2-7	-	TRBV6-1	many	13	CASSQKEAYEQYF	TGTGCCAGCAGTCAAAAGGAAGCCTACGAGCAGTACTTC
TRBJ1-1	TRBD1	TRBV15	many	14	CATSDREMNTEAFF	TGTGCCACCAGCGACAGGGAAATGAACACTGAAGCTTTCTTT
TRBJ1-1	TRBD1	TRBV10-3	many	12	CAIMGQSTEAFF	TGTGCCATCATGGGACAGAGCACTGAAGCTTTCTTT
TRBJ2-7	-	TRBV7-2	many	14	CASSFRARRDEQYF	TGTGCCAGCAGCTTTCGGGCCAGAAGGGACGAGCAGTACTTC
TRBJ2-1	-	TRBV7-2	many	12	CASTRGYNEQFF	TGTGCCAGCACCCGGGGTTACAATGAGCAGTTCTTC
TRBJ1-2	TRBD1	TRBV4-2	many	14	CASSQPGTGTGYTF	TGTGCCAGCAGCCAACCCGGGACAGGGACCGGCTACACCTTC
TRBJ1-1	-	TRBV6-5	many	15	CASSYGSPGLTEAFF	TGTGCCAGCAGTTACGGGTCACCGGGACTTACTGAAGCTTTCTTT
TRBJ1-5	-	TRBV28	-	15	CASSVQGRSNQPQRF	TGTGCCAGCAGTGTGCAGGGTAGAAGCAATCAGCCCCAGCGTTTT
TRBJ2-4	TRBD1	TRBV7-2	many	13	CASSPGQGDIQYF	TGTGCCAGCAGCCCGGGACAGGGGGACATTCAGTACTTC
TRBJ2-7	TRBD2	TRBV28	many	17	CASSPGLAGGFTYEQYF	TGTGCCAGCAGCCCCGGACTAGCGGGGGGATTCACCTACGAGCAGTACTTC
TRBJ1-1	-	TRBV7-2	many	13	CASSFDVFRGAFF	TGTGCCAGCAGCTTTGACGTATTCCGAGGAGCTTTCTTT
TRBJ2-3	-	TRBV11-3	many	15	CASSSGDRSTDTQYF	TGTGCCAGCAGCTCGGGGGACAGAAGCACAGATACGCAGTATTTT
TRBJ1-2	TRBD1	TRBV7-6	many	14	CASSSRTGIGGYTF	TGTGCCAGCAGCTCTCGGACAGGGATAGGTGGCTACACCTTC
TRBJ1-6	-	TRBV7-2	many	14	CASSLARANSPLHF	TGTGCCAGCAGCTTAGCCAGGGCCAATTCACCCCTCCACTTT
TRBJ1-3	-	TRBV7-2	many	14	CASSSQGSGNTIYF	TGTGCCAGCAGCTCACAGGGCTCTGGAAACACCATATATTTT
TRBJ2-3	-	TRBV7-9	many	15	CASSLGTASTDTQYF	TGTGCCAGCAGCTTAGGGACCGCGAGCACAGATACGCAGTATTTT
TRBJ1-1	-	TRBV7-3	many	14	CASSPWSSNTEAFF	TGTGCCAGCAGCCCATGGTCGAGCAACACTGAAGCTTTCTTT
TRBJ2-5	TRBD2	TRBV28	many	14	CASSLAGGSETQYF	TGTGCCAGCAGTCTCGCGGGGGGAAGCGAGACCCAGTACTTC
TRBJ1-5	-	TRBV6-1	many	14	CASSYGSGNQPQHF	TGTGCCAGCAGTTACGGGAGTGGCAATCAGCCCCAGCATTTT
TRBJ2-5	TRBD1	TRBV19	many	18	CASTPSGTGQHIGETQYF	TGTGCCAGTACCCCTTCTGGGACAGGGCAACATATCGGAGAGACCCAGTACTTC
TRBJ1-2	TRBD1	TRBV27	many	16	CASNPLPGQGIYGYTF	TGTGCCAGCAACCCCTTACCGGGACAGGGAATTTATGGCTACACCTTC
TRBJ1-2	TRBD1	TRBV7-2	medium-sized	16	CASILGGRQGGYGYTF	TGTGCCAGCATCCTAGGAGGGAGACAGGGAGGCTATGGCTACACCTTC
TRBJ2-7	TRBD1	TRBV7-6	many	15	CASSPGQASSYEQYF	TGTGCCAGCAGCCCGGGACAGGCCAGCTCCTACGAGCAGTACTTC
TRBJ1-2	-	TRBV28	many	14	CASSPPGRFYGYTF	TGTGCCAGCAGTCCCCCGGGCAGATTCTATGGCTACACCTTC
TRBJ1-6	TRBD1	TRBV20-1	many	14	CSARTTGTNSPLHF	TGCAGTGCTAGAACGACAGGGACTAATTCACCCCTCCACTTT